This T cell receptor (beta chain) was captured by sequencing in a study of CD8 T cells in ankylosing spondylitis. In making TCR beta libraries, quantitative 5'-RACE with molecular barcodes was used. In TCRdb, the 5' RACE reads were re-called with MiXCR into one record per CDR3 protein. The table has 230,000 or so distinct CDR3 sequences, roughly a quarter seen once. A remark on this clonotype: Its matching antigen is unknown.

This CDR3 is built from 14 residues. V dropped 8 bases and J dropped 2 bases, with 16 bases sitting between them. Germline CDR1 SGHTA, CDR2 FQGNSA. Study results and limitations: A TCR beta motif of 7 to 9 highly homologous variants seemed to mark ankylosing spondylitis blood. Reports say disease-linked clones showed up significantly more in matched ankylosing spondylitis synovial fluid.

The receptor was isolated from a male donor with ankylosing spondylitis or in good health (not recorded which). Sequencing input: blood, either unsorted or a sorted T cell fraction (not recorded which). V gene TRBV7-2 combines with J gene TRBJ2-7, with D perhaps TRBD1 or TRBD2 (5 bases each). The DNA of the CDR3 is TGTGCCAGCGCCCGGGACGGCGGACCCTACGAGCAGTACTTC. Its translation: CASARDGGPYEQYF.